This is a list of T cell receptor beta chains from one sample in a study of cytomegalovirus exposure and HLA in healthy donors. The table came from immunoSEQ multiplex PCR; TCRdb's copy has only in-frame clones and leaves some out. The table includes hundreds of thousands of clones, more than 55% detected once. Sequenced sample: PBMCs. The receptors shown here come from a female donor in good health and CMV-seronegative. Both conserved end residues are part of each CDR3. D genes are given only for firm matches. Some rows mark clone size as missing; the rest say once, few, many or name a class of expanded clone.

clone size: -; J gene: TRBJ2-7; V gene: TRBV4-2; D gene: TRBD2; CDR3 protein: CASSQDTSGQNYEQYF; CDR3 DNA: TGTGCCAGCAGCCAGGATACTAGCGGCCAAAACTACGAGCAGTACTTC
clone size: -; J gene: TRBJ1-3; V gene: TRBV30; D gene: -; CDR3 protein: CACGQRGTSGNTIYF; CDR3 DNA: TGTGCCTGCGGACAGAGGGGGACCTCTGGAAACACCATATATTTT
clone size: -; J gene: TRBJ2-2; V gene: TRBV29-1; D gene: TRBD2; CDR3 protein: CSVGTSSAGELFF; CDR3 DNA: TGCAGCGTTGGGACTAGTTCAGCCGGGGAGCTGTTTTTT
clone size: -; J gene: TRBJ1-1; V gene: TRBV27; D gene: -; CDR3 protein: CASRGLGENTEAFF; CDR3 DNA: TGTGCCAGCAGAGGCTTGGGCGAGAACACTGAAGCTTTCTTT
clone size: -; J gene: TRBJ2-1; V gene: TRBV7-2; D gene: -; CDR3 protein: CASRVAAGSYNEQFF; CDR3 DNA: TGTGCCAGCAGAGTCGCGGCGGGTTCCTACAATGAGCAGTTCTTC
clone size: -; J gene: TRBJ2-1; V gene: TRBV5-1; D gene: -; CDR3 protein: CASSGRLGLYNEQFF; CDR3 DNA: TGCGCCAGCAGTGGGAGGCTGGGACTCTACAATGAGCAGTTCTTC
clone size: -; J gene: TRBJ1-4; V gene: TRBV27; D gene: TRBD1; CDR3 protein: CASSRDSRNEKLFF; CDR3 DNA: TGTGCCAGCAGTCGGGACAGCCGTAATGAAAAACTGTTTTTT
clone size: -; J gene: TRBJ1-3; V gene: TRBV5-6; D gene: -; CDR3 protein: CASSGLAESSGNTIYF; CDR3 DNA: TGTGCCAGCAGCGGCCTTGCGGAAAGCTCTGGAAACACCATATATTTT
clone size: -; J gene: TRBJ1-1; V gene: TRBV29-1; D gene: TRBD1; CDR3 protein: CSVDTGATEAFF; CDR3 DNA: TGCAGCGTTGATACAGGGGCCACTGAAGCTTTCTTT
clone size: -; J gene: TRBJ2-7; V gene: TRBV6-4; D gene: TRBD2; CDR3 protein: CASSVLAGGTYEQYF; CDR3 DNA: TGTGCCAGCAGTGTACTAGCGGGAGGAACCTACGAGCAGTACTTC
clone size: -; J gene: TRBJ2-7; V gene: TRBV29-1; D gene: -; CDR3 protein: CSVEARNEQYF; CDR3 DNA: TGCAGCGTTGAAGCGAGGAACGAGCAGTACTTC
clone size: -; J gene: TRBJ2-1; V gene: TRBV9; D gene: -; CDR3 protein: CASSGVTHEQFF; CDR3 DNA: TGTGCCAGCAGCGGAGTGACACATGAGCAGTTCTTC
clone size: once; J gene: TRBJ1-2; V gene: TRBV15; D gene: -; CDR3 protein: CATSPTGYYGYTF; CDR3 DNA: TGTGCCACCAGCCCCACAGGGTACTATGGCTACACCTTC
clone size: -; J gene: TRBJ2-1; V gene: TRBV6-5; D gene: -; CDR3 protein: CASTIANEQFF; CDR3 DNA: TGTGCCAGCACCATAGCCAATGAGCAGTTCTTC
clone size: -; J gene: TRBJ2-3; V gene: TRBV10-1; D gene: TRBD1; CDR3 protein: CASSESMGTGADTQYF; CDR3 DNA: TGCGCCAGCAGTGAGTCGATGGGGACAGGGGCAGATACGCAGTATTTT
clone size: -; J gene: TRBJ2-1; V gene: TRBV7-3; D gene: TRBD2; CDR3 protein: CASSLSGLAGIEQFF; CDR3 DNA: TGTGCCAGCAGCTTATCAGGGCTAGCGGGAATTGAGCAGTTCTTC
clone size: -; J gene: TRBJ1-1; V gene: TRBV7-8; D gene: -; CDR3 protein: CASSLRRGMNTEAFF; CDR3 DNA: TGTGCCAGCAGCTTAAGGCGGGGAATGAACACTGAAGCTTTCTTT
clone size: few; J gene: TRBJ2-6; V gene: TRBV4-1; D gene: -; CDR3 protein: CASSQDSGASGANVLTF; CDR3 DNA: TGCGCCAGCAGCCAAGATTCGGGAGCATCTGGGGCCAACGTCCTGACTTTC
clone size: -; J gene: TRBJ1-1; V gene: TRBV5-1; D gene: -; CDR3 protein: CASSLDLGVNTEAFF; CDR3 DNA: TGCGCCAGCAGCTTGGATCTGGGCGTGAACACTGAAGCTTTCTTT
clone size: -; J gene: TRBJ2-1; V gene: TRBV27; D gene: TRBD2; CDR3 protein: CASSLEGGPNEQFF; CDR3 DNA: TGTGCCAGCAGTTTGGAGGGAGGGCCAAATGAGCAGTTCTTC
clone size: -; J gene: TRBJ1-3; V gene: TRBV11-2; D gene: -; CDR3 protein: CASSLTGGGNTIYF; CDR3 DNA: TGTGCCAGCAGCTTAACGGGCGGGGGAAACACCATATATTTT
clone size: few; J gene: TRBJ2-1; V gene: TRBV19; D gene: -; CDR3 protein: CASSISLAAYNEQFF; CDR3 DNA: TGTGCCAGTAGTATTTCACTAGCCGCCTACAATGAGCAGTTCTTC
clone size: once; J gene: TRBJ2-5; V gene: TRBV9; D gene: TRBD2; CDR3 protein: CASSTRTRPGGQETQYF; CDR3 DNA: TGTGCCAGCAGCACTAGGACGCGTCCGGGGGGTCAAGAGACCCAGTACTTC
clone size: -; J gene: TRBJ2-7; V gene: TRBV6-7; D gene: TRBD1; CDR3 protein: CASSYWRTGAYEQYF; CDR3 DNA: TGTGCCAGCAGTTACTGGAGGACAGGGGCCTACGAGCAGTACTTC
clone size: -; J gene: TRBJ1-3; V gene: TRBV5-6; D gene: -; CDR3 protein: CASSLRSTSGNTIYF; CDR3 DNA: TGTGCCAGCAGCTTGCGGTCGACTTCTGGAAACACCATATATTTT
clone size: -; J gene: TRBJ2-1; V gene: TRBV10-1; D gene: -; CDR3 protein: CASTERVGGEQFF; CDR3 DNA: TGCGCCAGCACTGAGCGGGTGGGGGGTGAGCAGTTCTTC
clone size: -; J gene: TRBJ2-6; V gene: TRBV5-4; D gene: -; CDR3 protein: CASSLVGGIGANVLTF; CDR3 DNA: TGTGCCAGCAGCTTGGTAGGGGGAATTGGGGCCAACGTCCTGACTTTC
clone size: once; J gene: TRBJ2-1; V gene: TRBV28; D gene: TRBD2; CDR3 protein: CASRTIGSGSNEQFF; CDR3 DNA: TGTGCCAGCAGAACCATTGGAAGCGGGAGCAATGAGCAGTTCTTC
clone size: few; J gene: TRBJ2-7; V gene: TRBV14; D gene: -; CDR3 protein: CASSQDFYEQYF; CDR3 DNA: TGTGCCAGCAGCCAAGACTTCTACGAGCAGTACTTC
clone size: few; J gene: TRBJ2-2; V gene: TRBV28; D gene: TRBD1; CDR3 protein: CASSISGGLRPGELFF; CDR3 DNA: TGTGCCAGCAGTATATCAGGGGGCTTAAGGCCCGGGGAGCTGTTTTTT
clone size: -; J gene: TRBJ2-7; V gene: TRBV2; D gene: TRBD1; CDR3 protein: CASTPPGQGAGEQYF; CDR3 DNA: TGTGCCAGCACCCCGCCGGGACAGGGGGCGGGGGAGCAGTACTTC
clone size: few; J gene: TRBJ2-3; V gene: TRBV6-1; D gene: TRBD2; CDR3 protein: CASSVKLAGEDTQYF; CDR3 DNA: TGTGCCAGCAGCGTTAAACTAGCGGGAGAGGATACGCAGTATTTT
clone size: -; J gene: TRBJ1-2; V gene: TRBV11-2; D gene: TRBD1; CDR3 protein: CASSHRRTGLTVLYGYTF; CDR3 DNA: TGTGCCAGCAGCCACCGTCGGACAGGCCTCACCGTTTTGTATGGCTACACCTTC
clone size: few; J gene: TRBJ2-7; V gene: TRBV18; D gene: -; CDR3 protein: CASSPIRDEQYF; CDR3 DNA: TGTGCCAGCTCACCCATCAGGGACGAGCAGTACTTC
clone size: few; J gene: TRBJ2-5; V gene: TRBV5-4; D gene: -; CDR3 protein: CASSSRQDQETQYF; CDR3 DNA: TGTGCCAGCAGCTCTCGACAGGACCAAGAGACCCAGTACTTC
clone size: -; J gene: TRBJ2-3; V gene: TRBV5-1; D gene: -; CDR3 protein: CASSLERQADTQYF; CDR3 DNA: TGCGCCAGCAGCTTGGAACGGCAGGCGGATACGCAGTATTTT
clone size: -; J gene: TRBJ2-1; V gene: TRBV5-3; D gene: -; CDR3 protein: CARSIKHNEQFF; CDR3 DNA: TGTGCCAGAAGCATCAAGCACAATGAGCAGTTCTTC
clone size: few; J gene: TRBJ1-1; V gene: TRBV9; D gene: -; CDR3 protein: CASSVVPERTEAFF; CDR3 DNA: TGTGCCAGCAGCGTAGTTCCCGAGCGGACTGAAGCTTTCTTT
clone size: -; J gene: TRBJ1-2; V gene: TRBV7-6; D gene: TRBD1; CDR3 protein: CASSPQGASGYTF; CDR3 DNA: TGTGCCAGCAGCCCGCAGGGGGCGTCTGGCTACACCTTC
clone size: -; J gene: TRBJ1-1; V gene: TRBV28; D gene: -; CDR3 protein: CASSPGGKNTEAFF; CDR3 DNA: TGTGCCAGCAGTCCGGGGGGAAAGAACACTGAAGCTTTCTTT
clone size: -; J gene: TRBJ2-3; V gene: TRBV7-3; D gene: -; CDR3 protein: CASSTGGGSTDTQYF; CDR3 DNA: TGTGCCAGCAGCACCGGGGGTGGGAGCACAGATACGCAGTATTTT
clone size: -; J gene: TRBJ1-1; V gene: TRBV15; D gene: -; CDR3 protein: CATSRDGQSSPAFF; CDR3 DNA: TGTGCCACCAGCAGAGATGGCCAGTCTTCGCCAGCTTTCTTT
clone size: -; J gene: TRBJ2-1; V gene: TRBV2; D gene: -; CDR3 protein: CASSEVKASIWQQFF; CDR3 DNA: TGTGCCAGCAGTGAAGTAAAGGCTAGCATTTGGCAGCAGTTCTTC
clone size: few; J gene: TRBJ2-6; V gene: TRBV19; D gene: -; CDR3 protein: CASKRQAGANVLTF; CDR3 DNA: TGTGCCAGTAAAAGGCAGGCTGGGGCCAACGTCCTGACTTTC
clone size: -; J gene: TRBJ2-1; V gene: TRBV7-2; D gene: TRBD1; CDR3 protein: CASRRPGTGGYNEQFF; CDR3 DNA: TGTGCCAGCAGGCGCCCCGGGACAGGGGGCTACAATGAGCAGTTCTTC
clone size: -; J gene: TRBJ2-1; V gene: TRBV7-8; D gene: -; CDR3 protein: CASSLRQVSYNEQFF; CDR3 DNA: TGTGCCAGCAGCTTAAGACAGGTATCCTACAATGAGCAGTTCTTC
clone size: -; J gene: TRBJ2-7; V gene: TRBV11-2; D gene: TRBD2; CDR3 protein: CASSPPFAGVYEQYF; CDR3 DNA: TGTGCCAGCAGTCCCCCGTTTGCGGGAGTCTACGAGCAGTACTTC
clone size: -; J gene: TRBJ2-7; V gene: TRBV2; D gene: -; CDR3 protein: CASRPGLPNYEQYF; CDR3 DNA: TGTGCCAGCAGGCCGGGACTTCCAAACTACGAGCAGTACTTC
clone size: -; J gene: TRBJ2-7; V gene: TRBV19; D gene: -; CDR3 protein: CASSRADGYNEQYF; CDR3 DNA: TGTGCCAGTAGTAGGGCAGATGGGTACAACGAGCAGTACTTC
clone size: few; J gene: TRBJ1-6; V gene: TRBV5-6; D gene: -; CDR3 protein: CASTATSSSPLHF; CDR3 DNA: TGTGCCAGCACCGCCACCTCAAGCTCACCCCTCCACTTT
clone size: few; J gene: TRBJ2-5; V gene: TRBV7-9; D gene: -; CDR3 protein: CASSFNRDQETQYF; CDR3 DNA: TGTGCCAGCAGCTTTAACAGGGACCAAGAGACCCAGTACTTC
clone size: -; J gene: TRBJ2-1; V gene: TRBV4-1; D gene: TRBD2; CDR3 protein: CASSQVPQRGGSYNEQFF; CDR3 DNA: TGCGCCAGCAGCCAAGTACCCCAGCGGGGGGGCTCCTACAATGAGCAGTTCTTC
clone size: -; J gene: TRBJ2-4; V gene: TRBV15; D gene: TRBD1; CDR3 protein: CATSRTGESNIQYF; CDR3 DNA: TGTGCCACCAGCCGGACAGGGGAGTCAAACATTCAGTACTTC
clone size: -; J gene: TRBJ2-1; V gene: TRBV2; D gene: TRBD2; CDR3 protein: CASSGGTSGRDPYNEQFF; CDR3 DNA: TGTGCCAGCAGTGGGGGGACTAGCGGGAGGGACCCCTACAATGAGCAGTTCTTC
clone size: few; J gene: TRBJ2-7; V gene: TRBV2; D gene: TRBD2; CDR3 protein: CASRGSRTSFYEQYF; CDR3 DNA: TGTGCCAGCAGGGGGTCCCGGACTAGCTTCTACGAGCAGTACTTC
clone size: -; J gene: TRBJ2-3; V gene: TRBV18; D gene: -; CDR3 protein: CASSPPATGSDTQYF; CDR3 DNA: TGTGCCAGCTCACCACCAGCCACGGGTTCAGATACGCAGTATTTT
clone size: once; J gene: TRBJ2-3; V gene: TRBV5-8; D gene: TRBD2; CDR3 protein: CASSWEVGGRTDTQYF; CDR3 DNA: TGTGCCAGCAGCTGGGAGGTGGGCGGGAGGACCGATACGCAGTATTTT
clone size: -; J gene: TRBJ2-7; V gene: TRBV5-1; D gene: TRBD2; CDR3 protein: CASSPGGLAGAYEQYF; CDR3 DNA: TGCGCCAGCAGCCCCGGGGGACTAGCGGGAGCCTACGAGCAGTACTTC
clone size: once; J gene: TRBJ2-7; V gene: TRBV28; D gene: TRBD1; CDR3 protein: CAISSGQGGEQYF; CDR3 DNA: TGTGCCATTAGTTCCGGACAGGGCGGCGAGCAGTACTTC
clone size: -; J gene: TRBJ1-4; V gene: TRBV2; D gene: TRBD1; CDR3 protein: CASRRGQANEKLFF; CDR3 DNA: TGTGCCAGCAGGCGGGGACAGGCGAATGAAAAACTGTTTTTT